Each of the 32 T cell receptor beta chains below was sequenced from the same sample in a study of blood T cell repertoires in COVID-19. Sequencing used immunoSEQ multiplex PCR; TCRdb keeps in-frame clones, though not all of them. This sample carries some 70,000 clones, approximately 87% of them seen once, and the ten largest clones take 7% to 10%. Sequenced sample: peripheral blood. The receptors were gathered from a man aged 45-65 years with active COVID-19.

This clone was recorded a few times. V is TRBV30 and J is TRBJ1-5, with 7 bases fitting TRBD1. From germline, CDR1 is GTSNPN and CDR2 SVGIG (reference sequence). With 3 bases clipped from V and 4 bases from J, the junction kept 6 bases outside the gene matches. The CDR3 is 14 amino acids. CDR3 sequence reads: CAWSWGQPNQPQHF. For the CDR3, the DNA is TGTGCCTGGAGCTGGGGACAGCCTAATCAGCCCCAGCATTTT.

This chain uses TRBV18 with TRBJ2-3; 8 bases are shared with TRBD2. The junction had 3 bases not matched to a gene; V was cut back by 2 bases and J by 5 bases. There are 14 residues in the CDR3. Germline assignment: CDR1 KGHSH and CDR2 LQKENI. DNA for the CDR3: TGTGCCAGCTCACCAGGACTAGCACTAGATACGCAGTATTTT. This gives the protein CASSPGLALDTQYF.

This clone appeared a single time. This chain uses TRBV6-5 with TRBJ2-5, with 7 bases aligning to TRBD1. With V trimmed by 3 bases and J by 5 bases, 9 bases remained unmatched. Germline CDR1 is MNHEY and CDR2 is SVGAGI. The CDR3 covers 15 residues. The CDR3 region is CASSYEGALLETQYF. DNA for the CDR3: TGTGCCAGCAGTTATGAGGGGGCTCTTCTTGAGACCCAGTACTTC.

The chain is built from TRBV29-1 and TRBJ1-2, with 10 bases that match TRBD1. The CDR3 has 12 residues. The V gene's germline CDR1 is SQVTM and CDR2 ANQGSEA. V gave up 4 bases and J gave up 8 bases; unmatched junction bases: 4. The CDR3, as DNA: TGCAGCGTTGTCGGACAGGGGGACGGCTACACCTTC. This gives the protein CSVVGQGDGYTF.

The chain combines TRBV7-3 with TRBJ2-2; 7 bases agree with TRBD2. Germline lookup yields CDR1 SGHTA and CDR2 FQGTGA. With 2 bases clipped from V and 0 bases from J, the junction kept 9 bases outside the gene matches. The CDR3 is 18 amino acids. The CDR3 is CASSLLGRRGANTGELFF. CDR3 in DNA: TGTGCCAGCAGCTTATTGGGACGCCGGGGGGCGAACACCGGGGAGCTGTTTTTT.

The V and J genes are TRBV7-2 and TRBJ1-1; D possibly corresponds to TRBD1 (5 bases). The germline V and J ends were trimmed by 6 bases and 2 bases, with 13 bases remaining between them. CDR1 is SGHTA and CDR2 is FQGNSA in the germline V gene. CDR3 length equals 14 residues. CDR3 residues: CASRPGGANTEAFF. As DNA, the CDR3 is TGTGCCAGCAGGCCCGGTGGGGCAAACACTGAAGCTTTCTTT.

The rearrangement links TRBV4-1 to TRBJ2-2; 15 bases line up with TRBD2. The CDR3 runs to 17 residues. The V and J ends lost 2 bases and 5 bases, in that order; junction bases with no gene match: 3. Germline loops: CDR1 MGHRA, CDR2 YSYEKL. This chain's CDR3 is CASSQTGLAGGTGELFF. CDR3 nucleotides: TGCGCCAGCAGCCAAACGGGACTAGCGGGAGGAACCGGGGAGCTGTTTTTT.

This clone has more than one count but fewer than ten. V gene TRBV3-1 (or the pseudogene TRBV3-2) combines with J gene TRBJ2-6; D might be TRBD2 (5 bases). V was pared by 3 bases and J by 0 bases, with 9 bases between. Germline loops: CDR1 LGHDT, CDR2 YNNKEL (reference sequence). The CDR3 covers 16 residues. CDR3 amino acids: CASSQRRDSGANVLTF. Written as DNA, the CDR3 is TGTGCCAGCAGCCAGCGACGGGACTCTGGGGCCAACGTCCTGACTTTC.

V usage is TRBV18 and J usage is TRBJ2-4; 8 nucleotides match TRBD1. The CDR3 extends over 16 amino acids. J lost 2 bases, V lost 5 bases, and 8 bases had no gene match. CDR1 KGHSH and CDR2 LQKENI come from the germline V gene. The CDR3 reads CASSATGGATKNIQYF. The CDR3 nucleotides read TGTGCCAGCTCAGCCACAGGGGGTGCGACCAAAAACATTCAGTACTTC. Full variable domain (missing parts from reference TRBV18 and TRBJ2-4): NAGVMQNPRHLVRRRGQEARLRCSPMKGHSHVYWYRQLPEEGLKFMVYLQKENIIDESGMPKERFSAEFPKEGPSILRIQQVVRGDSAAYFCASSATGGATKNIQYFGAGTRLSVL.

The chain joins TRBV3-1 (or the pseudogene TRBV3-2) to TRBJ2-1; 7 bases match TRBD2. The CDR3 runs 16 residues. J was trimmed by 8 bases and V by 0 bases; bases with no gene match: 10. Germline lookup yields CDR1 LGHDT and CDR2 YNNKEL (reference sequence). CDR3 amino acids: CASSQDRRGLSDEQFF. DNA for the CDR3: TGTGCCAGCAGCCAAGATCGGCGGGGGTTATCCGATGAGCAGTTCTTC.

This chain uses TRBV5-1 with TRBJ1-3; 7 positions agree with TRBD1. Germline trimming cut 4 bases from V and 2 bases from J; bases unmatched to any gene: 6. Germline-derived CDR1 and CDR2 are SGHRS and YFSETQ. The CDR3 is 15 residues long. The CDR3 DNA reads TGCGCCAGCAGCCCCGGGACAGTCCCTGGAAACACCATATATTTT. Translated, it gives CASSPGTVPGNTIYF.

V usage is TRBV28 and J usage is TRBJ1-3; 7 bases align to TRBD1. Germline CDR1 reads MDHEN; CDR2 reads SYDVKM. The CDR3 covers 13 residues. V gave up 7 bases and J gave up 3 bases; unmatched junction bases: 3. CDR3 bases: TGTGCCAGCAACAGGGGTAATGGAAACACCATATATTTT. Amino acids: CASNRGNGNTIYF.

The gene calls are TRBV7-2 and TRBJ2-3, with 9 bases lining up with TRBD1. CDR1 and CDR2 (germline): SGHTA, FQGNSA. Losses at the gene ends were 5 bases for V and 3 bases for J; bases not matched to a gene: 3. The CDR3 length is 14 residues. The CDR3 DNA is TGTGCCAGCAGCCGGGACAGGGTTACAGATACGCAGTATTTT. Protein sequence: CASSRDRVTDTQYF.

This chain links TRBV6-5 with TRBJ1-1; D is unresolved. Per the germline V gene, CDR1 is MNHEY and CDR2 is SVGAGI. This CDR3 spans 12 amino acids. Deletions cut 6 bases from V and 3 bases from J, with 8 bases between. The CDR3 protein is CASRGLYTEAFF. The CDR3 region has the DNA TGTGCCAGCAGAGGACTGTACACTGAAGCTTTCTTT.

V usage is TRBV5-1 and J usage is TRBJ2-5; D is undetermined. V shed 0 bases and J shed 2 bases, with 8 bases lying between them. This CDR3 comprises 14 residues. CDR1 SGHRS and CDR2 YFSETQ come from the germline V gene. The CDR3 coding sequence is TGCGCCAGCAGCTTGGCACAGATTCAAGAGACCCAGTACTTC. Protein sequence: CASSLAQIQETQYF.

CDR3 amino acids: CASSLGRAAIDQPQHF. CDR3 DNA: TGTGCCAGCAGCTTAGGGAGGGCAGCCATCGATCAGCCCCAGCATTTT. The rearrangement joins TRBV11-2 to TRBJ1-5; D call uncertain. The CDR3 loop spans 16 amino acids. Trimming removed 1 base at V and 5 bases at J, with 15 bases between. Per germline, CDR1 SGHAT and CDR2 FQNNGV.

Here the CDR3 DNA reads TGTGCCAGCAGTTTCCTGGGACAGGGGGCGCGTGGAAACACCATATATTTT. Amino acids: CASSFLGQGARGNTIYF. The rearrangement links TRBV28 to TRBJ1-3; 12 positions match TRBD1. Germline V CDR1 and CDR2: MDHEN, SYDVKM. There are 17 residues in the CDR3. V trimming: 3 bases; J trimming: 3 bases; junction bases outside the gene matches: 6.

The chain is built from TRBV6-2 or TRBV6-3 and TRBJ2-7; TRBD1 agrees at 7 bases. This CDR3 has 14 amino acids. Germline V lookup: CDR1 MNHEY, CDR2 SVGEGT. The J segment lost 2 bases and the V segment lost 0 bases, leaving 1 base of the junction unmatched. The CDR3, as DNA: TGTGCCAGCAGTTACTCTACAGGGGCCTACGAGCAGTACTTC. Its translation: CASSYSTGAYEQYF.

This chain links TRBV7-3 with TRBJ2-2; TRBD2 matches 7 bases. Germline V gene sequence: CDR1 SGHTA, CDR2 FQGTGA. Unmatched junction bases numbered 9, after V lost 2 bases and J lost 0 bases. The CDR3 consists of 18 residues. The CDR3 region has the DNA TGTGCCAGCAGCTTACGGGGCGGGACTACCTCGAACACCGGGGAGCTGTTTTTT. Translating it yields CASSLRGGTTSNTGELFF. The full variable domain, with the rest looked up from reference TRBV7-3 and TRBJ2-2, is GAGVSQTPSNKVTEKGKYVELRCDPISGHTALYWYRQSLGQGPEFLIYFQGTGAADDSGLPNDRFFAVRPEGSVSTLKIQRTERGDSAVYLCASSLRGGTTSNTGELFFGEGSRLTVL.

This chain connects TRBV4-3 to TRBJ2-3, with TRBD2 identical over 10 bases. In germline, CDR1 is LGHNA, CDR2 YSLEER. The J segment lost 7 bases and the V segment lost 0 bases, leaving 7 bases of the junction unmatched. The CDR3 spans 16 residues. CDR3 sequence: CASSQEGSGRAYTQYF. In DNA, the CDR3 is TGCGCCAGCAGCCAAGAAGGGAGCGGGAGGGCCTATACGCAGTATTTT.

The chain has TRBV27 and TRBJ2-7; TRBD2 aligns across 7 bases. Per the germline V gene, CDR1 is MNHEY and CDR2 is SMNVEV (reference sequence). The CDR3 runs 14 residues. J was trimmed by 1 base and V by 6 bases; bases with no gene match: 6. The CDR3 nucleotides read TGTGCCAGCAGCCTGACGGGGGGATCCTACGAGCAGTACTTC. The encoded protein is CASSLTGGSYEQYF.

The chain uses TRBV4-2 and TRBJ2-2; 8 positions agree with TRBD2. The CDR3 sequence is 15 residues long. CDR1 LGHNA and CDR2 YNFKEQ come from the germline V gene. V shed 4 bases, J shed 5 bases, and the junction held 6 bases outside the gene matches. Here the CDR3 reads CASSRRGDGTGELFF. CDR3 coding DNA: TGTGCCAGCAGCCGGCGGGGGGACGGAACCGGGGAGCTGTTTTTT.

This sequence joins TRBV7-3 and TRBJ2-3; 14 positions match TRBD2. V was pared by 2 bases and J by 12 bases, with 4 bases of the junction left unmatched. This CDR3 region has 14 residues. Per the germline V gene, CDR1 is SGHTA and CDR2 is FQGTGA. DNA of the CDR3: TGTGCCAGCAGCTTATTGGGACTAGCGGGAGTTCAGTATTTT. It codes for CASSLLGLAGVQYF.

The V gene is TRBV27, the J gene TRBJ2-7; 10 positions agree with TRBD1. The V gene's germline CDR1 is MNHEY and CDR2 SMNVEV (reference sequence). J lost 5 bases, V lost 6 bases, and 10 bases had no gene match. The CDR3 length is 15 residues. CDR3 in amino acids: CASSVTGQGYHEQYF. The CDR3 coding sequence is TGTGCCAGCAGCGTTACGGGACAGGGGTACCACGAGCAGTACTTC.

This clone has more than one count but fewer than ten. The chain employs TRBV15 and TRBJ1-4; D is possibly TRBD1 (6 bases). V was shortened by 0 bases and J by 7 bases, with 12 bases between the two germline ends. CDR3 length: 15 residues. The V gene's germline CDR1 is LNHNV and CDR2 YYDKDF (reference sequence). The CDR3 DNA sequence: TGTGCCACCAGCAGAGATGGGAGGGGGGCTGAAAAACTGTTTTTT. It is translated as CATSRDGRGAEKLFF. Complete variable domain (other parts from reference TRBV15 and TRBJ1-4): DAMVIQNPRYQVTQFGKPVTLSCSQTLNHNVMYWYQQKSSQAPKLLFHYYDKDFNNEADTPDNFQSRRPNTSFCFLDIRSPGLGDTAMYLCATSRDGRGAEKLFFGSGTQLSVL.

V usage is TRBV5-1 and J usage is TRBJ1-1; D call uncertain. CDR1 and CDR2 from the germline V gene are SGHRS and YFSETQ. Trimming cost V 4 bases and J 0 bases, with 13 bases left between them. CDR3 length: 15 residues. CDR3 nucleotide sequence: TGCGCCAGCAGCCCCCTCGCCGAGTTGAACACTGAAGCTTTCTTT. Protein: CASSPLAELNTEAFF.

This clone was counted a single time. The CDR3 DNA is TGTGCCAGCAGTCAAACAGGGGTTTTAACTGAAGCTTTCTTT. It encodes CASSQTGVLTEAFF. The V call is TRBV9, the J call TRBJ1-1, with TRBD1 matching 7 bases. The CDR3 loop spans 14 amino acids. Germline lookup yields CDR1 SGDLS and CDR2 YYNGEE. The junction had 9 bases not matched to a gene; V was cut back by 5 bases and J by 5 bases.

The chain combines TRBV5-4 with TRBJ2-7, with 8 bases fitting TRBD2. Germline CDR1 is SGHNT and CDR2 is YYREEE (reference sequence). The CDR3 is 15 amino acids. The V gene end was trimmed by 0 bases and the J gene end by 0 bases; junction bases not matched to a gene: 2. The CDR3 DNA sequence: TGTGCCAGCAGCTTGGTGACTAGCGTCTCCTACGAGCAGTACTTC. Translating it yields CASSLVTSVSYEQYF.

V gene TRBV2 combines with J gene TRBJ1-2; D possibly corresponds to TRBD1 (6 bases). The CDR3 is 13 amino acids. The germline gives CDR1 SNHLY, CDR2 FYNNEI. V lost 3 bases and J lost 2, with 7 bases in between. In nucleotides, the CDR3 is TGTGCCAGCAGTGAGGACAGAAACTATGGCTACACCTTC. As protein: CASSEDRNYGYTF.

The chain has TRBV12-3 or TRBV12-4 and TRBJ1-2; D is unresolved. The CDR3 covers 12 residues. The germline V and J ends were trimmed by 3 bases and 7 bases, with 9 bases remaining between them. The CDR3 here is CASSFAGGGYTF. The CDR3 region has the DNA TGTGCCAGCAGTTTCGCGGGTGGTGGCTACACCTTC.

The rearrangement links TRBV11-2 to TRBJ1-1, with D possibly matching TRBD1 (6 bases). CDR3 length: 13 residues. Germline CDR1 is SGHAT and CDR2 is FQNNGV. V shed 4 bases and J shed 8 bases, with 14 bases lying between them. The CDR3 reads CASSYDRTGEAFF. The CDR3 DNA is TGTGCCAGCAGCTACGACCGCACAGGGGAAGCTTTCTTT.

The chain uses TRBV5-1 and TRBJ1-4, with D tentatively TRBD1 (5 bases). This CDR3 region has 15 residues. Trimming cost V 0 bases and J 8 bases, with 14 bases left between them. Germline V CDR1 and CDR2: SGHRS, YFSETQ. Written as DNA, the CDR3 is TGCGCCAGCAGCTTGGTCGGGGGTTTCCGGGAAAAACTGTTTTTT. Translating gives CASSLVGGFREKLFF.